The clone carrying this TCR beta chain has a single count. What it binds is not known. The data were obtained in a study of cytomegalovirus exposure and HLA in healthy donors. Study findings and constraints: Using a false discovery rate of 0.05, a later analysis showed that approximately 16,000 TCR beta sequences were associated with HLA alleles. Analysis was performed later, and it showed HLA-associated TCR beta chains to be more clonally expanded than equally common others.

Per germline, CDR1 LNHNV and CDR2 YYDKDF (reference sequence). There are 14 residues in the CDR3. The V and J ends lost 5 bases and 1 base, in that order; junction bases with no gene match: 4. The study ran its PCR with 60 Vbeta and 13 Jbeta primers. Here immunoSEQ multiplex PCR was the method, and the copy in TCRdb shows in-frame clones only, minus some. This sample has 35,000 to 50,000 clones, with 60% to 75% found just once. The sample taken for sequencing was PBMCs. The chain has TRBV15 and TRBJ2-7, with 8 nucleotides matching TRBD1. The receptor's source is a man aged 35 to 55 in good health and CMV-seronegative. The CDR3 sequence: CATSVRQGSYEQYF. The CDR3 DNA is TGTGCCACCAGCGTTCGACAGGGGTCCTACGAGCAGTACTTC.